This TCR beta chain was captured by sequencing in a study of T cells in Graves' hyperthyroidism and ophthalmopathy. There were TCR beta CDR3 regions amplified from RNA transcripts. RT-PCR in the first round (using the HTBI primer set) targeted the TCR CDR3. TCRdb re-called the multiplex PCR reads through MiXCR, storing one row per CDR3 protein. The sample includes over 500,000 distinct CDR3 sequences, 14% seen only once; the top ten take approximately 13%. This clonotype was observed at least ten times. Germline assignment: CDR1 MNHNS and CDR2 SASEGT. This CDR3 is 13 amino acids long. With 4 bases removed from V and 4 bases from J, the gap between germline ends came to 10 bases.

The chain couples TRBV6-1 to TRBJ1-2, with D possibly TRBD1 on 5 matching bases. The sequenced sample was blood. The sequence was obtained from a middle-aged woman with Graves' hyperthyroidism. The CDR3 nucleotides are TGTGCCAGCAGTGCTACTGGGGCCTATGGCTACACCTTC. Amino acids: CASSATGAYGYTF.